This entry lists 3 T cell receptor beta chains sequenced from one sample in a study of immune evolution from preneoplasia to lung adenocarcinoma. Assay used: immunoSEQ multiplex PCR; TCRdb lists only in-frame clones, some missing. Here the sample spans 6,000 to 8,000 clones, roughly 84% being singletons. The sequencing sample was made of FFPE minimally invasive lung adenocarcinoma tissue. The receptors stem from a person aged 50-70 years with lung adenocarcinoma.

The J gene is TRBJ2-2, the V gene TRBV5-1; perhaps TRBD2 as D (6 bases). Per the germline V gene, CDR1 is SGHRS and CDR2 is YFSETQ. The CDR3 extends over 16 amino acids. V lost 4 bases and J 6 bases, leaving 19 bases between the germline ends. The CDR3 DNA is TGCGCCAGCAGCGGGGACGGGAGAGAAAGGTCCGGGGAGCTGTTTTTT. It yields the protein CASSGDGRERSGELFF.

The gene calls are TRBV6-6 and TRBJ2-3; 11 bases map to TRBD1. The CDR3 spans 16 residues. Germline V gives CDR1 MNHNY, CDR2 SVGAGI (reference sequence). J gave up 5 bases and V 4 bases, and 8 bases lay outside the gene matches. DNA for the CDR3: TGTGCCAGCAGTTTTGGACAGGGGGCTGGAGTAGATACGCAGTATTTT. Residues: CASSFGQGAGVDTQYF.

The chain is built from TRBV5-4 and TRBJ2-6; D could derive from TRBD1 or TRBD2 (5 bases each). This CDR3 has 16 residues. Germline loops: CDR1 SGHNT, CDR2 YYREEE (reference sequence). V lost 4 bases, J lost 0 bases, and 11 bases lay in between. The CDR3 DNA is TGTGCCAGCAGCCCGGGACCGAACTCTGGGGCCAACGTCCTGACTTTC. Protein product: CASSPGPNSGANVLTF.